The TCR beta chain under discussion was sequenced for a study of Graves' ophthalmopathy and Graves' hyperthyroidism. Overall study findings and caveats: Appearing in blood as well were most expanded thyroid clonotypes above 0.001 frequency.

Ten or more counts support this clonotype. Its antigen is still unknown. TCR beta CDR3 amplification used RNA transcripts. After a first-round RT-PCR with HTBI primers, a second-round multiplex PCR was run. TCRdb processed the multiplex PCR reads anew with MiXCR; each CDR3 protein has one entry. The sample lists fewer than 70,000 distinct CDR3 sequences; more than 40% were seen once. Per the germline V gene, CDR1 is LNHDA and CDR2 is SQIVND (reference sequence). V shed 5 bases and J shed 6 bases, with 13 bases lying between them. CDR3 length: 14 amino acids. Moderately to severely active ophthalmopathy under 3 months, CAS at least 3, NOSPECS at least 4.

The receptor's source is an adult woman with Graves' ophthalmopathy. The specimen sequenced was peripheral blood. The rearrangement uses TRBV19 and TRBJ2-2; unclear D gene. CDR3 loop: CASSPRQDAGELFF. The CDR3 coding sequence is TGTGCCAGTAGTCCCCGGCAGGACGCCGGGGAGCTGTTTTTT.